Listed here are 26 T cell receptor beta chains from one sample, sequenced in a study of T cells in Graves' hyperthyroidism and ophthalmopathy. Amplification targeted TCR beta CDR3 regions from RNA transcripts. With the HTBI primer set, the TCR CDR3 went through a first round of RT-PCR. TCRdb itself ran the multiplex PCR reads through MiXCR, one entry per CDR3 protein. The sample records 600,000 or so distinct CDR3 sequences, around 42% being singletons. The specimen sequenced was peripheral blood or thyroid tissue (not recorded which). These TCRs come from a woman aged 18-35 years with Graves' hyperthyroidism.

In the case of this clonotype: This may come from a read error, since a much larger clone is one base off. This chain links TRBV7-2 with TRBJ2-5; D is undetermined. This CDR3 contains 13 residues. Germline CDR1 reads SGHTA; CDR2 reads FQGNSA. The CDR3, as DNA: TGTGTCAGCACCGAAGGTCAAGGAGAGACCCAGTACTTC. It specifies CVSTEGQGETQYF. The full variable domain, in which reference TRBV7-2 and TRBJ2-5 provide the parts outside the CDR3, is GAGVSQSPSNKVTEKGKDVELRCDPISGHTALYWYRQSLGQGLEFLIYFQGNSAPDKSGLPSDRFSAERTGGSVSTLTIQRTQQEDSAVYLCVSTEGQGETQYFGPGTRLLVL.

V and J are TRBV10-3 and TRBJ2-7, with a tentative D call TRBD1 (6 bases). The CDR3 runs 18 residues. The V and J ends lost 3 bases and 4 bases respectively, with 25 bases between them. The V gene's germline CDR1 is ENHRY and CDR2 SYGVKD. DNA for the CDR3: TGTGCCATCAGTGATCAGCTGGGGGCCAGGGGTCCTAATTACGAGCAGTACTTC. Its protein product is CAISDQLGARGPNYEQYF.

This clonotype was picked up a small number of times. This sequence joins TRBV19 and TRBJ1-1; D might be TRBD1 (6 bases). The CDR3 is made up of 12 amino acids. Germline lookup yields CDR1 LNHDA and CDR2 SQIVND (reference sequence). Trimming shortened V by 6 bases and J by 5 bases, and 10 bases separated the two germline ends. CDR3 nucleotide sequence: TGTGCCAGTAGCACAGGGTCTACTGAAGCTTTCTTT. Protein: CASSTGSTEAFF.

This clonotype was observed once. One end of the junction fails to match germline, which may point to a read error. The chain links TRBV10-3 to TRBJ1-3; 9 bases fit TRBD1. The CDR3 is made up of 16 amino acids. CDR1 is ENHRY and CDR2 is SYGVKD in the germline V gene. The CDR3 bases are TGTGCCAGCAGTTACCTAGACAGGGGGTCAGGAAACACCATATATTTT. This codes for CASSYLDRGSGNTIYF.

The CDR3 reads CASSSTGRDEQYF. The CDR3 DNA is TGCGCCAGCAGCAGCACTGGCAGGGACGAGCAGTACTTC. The V and J genes are TRBV4-3 and TRBJ2-7; D possibly corresponds to TRBD1 (5 bases). Germline CDR1 and CDR2: LGHNA and YSLEER. The V end was cut by 5 bases, the J end by 5 bases, with 13 bases between. The CDR3 is 13 amino acids.

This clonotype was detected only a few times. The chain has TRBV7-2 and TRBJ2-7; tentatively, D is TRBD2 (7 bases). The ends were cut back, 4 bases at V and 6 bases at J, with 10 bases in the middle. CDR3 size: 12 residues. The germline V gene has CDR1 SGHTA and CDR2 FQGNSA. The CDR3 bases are TGTGCCAGCAGCTGGGGGGGGCTCGAGCAGTACTTC. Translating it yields CASSWGGLEQYF.

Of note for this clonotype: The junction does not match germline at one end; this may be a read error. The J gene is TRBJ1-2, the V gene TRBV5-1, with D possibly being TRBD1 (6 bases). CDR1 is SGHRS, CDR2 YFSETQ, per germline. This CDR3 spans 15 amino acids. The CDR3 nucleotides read TGTGCCAGCAGCGGCGGGACATCGGATTTCTATGGCTACACCTTC. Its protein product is CASSGGTSDFYGYTF.

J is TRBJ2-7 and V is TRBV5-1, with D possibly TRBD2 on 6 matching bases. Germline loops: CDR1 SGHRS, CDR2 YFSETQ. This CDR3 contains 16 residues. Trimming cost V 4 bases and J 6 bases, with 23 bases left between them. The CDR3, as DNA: TGCGCCAGCAGCCAAGCACGGGACTTTTTTCGGGGCGAGCAGTACTTC. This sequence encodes CASSQARDFFRGEQYF.

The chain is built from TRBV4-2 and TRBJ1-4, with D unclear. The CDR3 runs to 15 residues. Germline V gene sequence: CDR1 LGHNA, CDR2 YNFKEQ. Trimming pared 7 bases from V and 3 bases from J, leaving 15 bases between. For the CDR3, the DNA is TGTGCCAGCAACACAAGACATGGGTCTAATGAAAAACTGTTTTTT. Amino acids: CASNTRHGSNEKLFF.

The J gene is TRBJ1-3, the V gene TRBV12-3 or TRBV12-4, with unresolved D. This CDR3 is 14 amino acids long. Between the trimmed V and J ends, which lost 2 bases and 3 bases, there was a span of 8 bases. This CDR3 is CASSLQVLGNTIYF. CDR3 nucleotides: TGTGCCAGCAGTTTACAGGTCCTTGGAAACACCATATATTTT.

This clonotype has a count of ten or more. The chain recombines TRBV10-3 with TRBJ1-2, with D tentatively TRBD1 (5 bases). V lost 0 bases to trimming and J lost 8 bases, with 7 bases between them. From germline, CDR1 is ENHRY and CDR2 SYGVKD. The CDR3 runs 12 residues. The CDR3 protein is CAISESRGGYTF. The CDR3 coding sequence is TGTGCCATCAGTGAGTCTAGGGGCGGCTACACCTTC.

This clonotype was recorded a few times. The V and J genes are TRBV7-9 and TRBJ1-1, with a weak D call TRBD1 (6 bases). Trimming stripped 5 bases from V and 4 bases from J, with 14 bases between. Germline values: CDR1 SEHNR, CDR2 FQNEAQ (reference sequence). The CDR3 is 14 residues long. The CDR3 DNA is TGTGCCAGCAGCCAAGATCAGGGGAGCACTGAAGCTTTCTTT. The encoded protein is CASSQDQGSTEAFF.

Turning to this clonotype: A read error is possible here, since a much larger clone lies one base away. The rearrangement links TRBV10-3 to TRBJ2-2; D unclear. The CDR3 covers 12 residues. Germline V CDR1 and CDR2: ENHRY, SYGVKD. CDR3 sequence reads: CAVSEEIGELFF. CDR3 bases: TGTGCCGTCAGTGAAGAGATTGGGGAGCTGTTTTTT.

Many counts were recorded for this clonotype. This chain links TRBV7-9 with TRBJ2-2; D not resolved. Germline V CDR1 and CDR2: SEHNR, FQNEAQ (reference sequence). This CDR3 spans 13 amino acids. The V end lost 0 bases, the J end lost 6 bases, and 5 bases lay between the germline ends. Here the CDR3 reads CASSLAQAGELFF. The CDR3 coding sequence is TGTGCCAGCAGCTTAGCGCAGGCCGGGGAGCTGTTTTTT.

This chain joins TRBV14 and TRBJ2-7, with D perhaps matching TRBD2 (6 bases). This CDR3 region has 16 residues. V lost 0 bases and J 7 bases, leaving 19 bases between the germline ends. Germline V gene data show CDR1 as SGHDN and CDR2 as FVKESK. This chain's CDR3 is CASSQDTTRGFREQYF. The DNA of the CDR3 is TGTGCCAGCAGCCAAGATACGACTAGAGGGTTTCGGGAGCAGTACTTC. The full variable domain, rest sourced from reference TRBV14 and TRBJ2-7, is EAGVTQFPSHSVIEKGQTVTLRCDPISGHDNLYWYRRVMGKEIKFLLHFVKESKQDESGMPNNRFLAERTGGTYSTLKVQPAELEDSGVYFCASSQDTTRGFREQYFGPGTRLTVT.

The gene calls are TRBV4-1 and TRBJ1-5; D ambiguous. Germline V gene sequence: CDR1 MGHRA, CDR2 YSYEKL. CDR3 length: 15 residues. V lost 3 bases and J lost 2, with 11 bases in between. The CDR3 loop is CASSQVAGRNQPQHF. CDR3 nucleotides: TGCGCCAGCAGCCAGGTTGCGGGCCGCAATCAGCCCCAGCATTTT.

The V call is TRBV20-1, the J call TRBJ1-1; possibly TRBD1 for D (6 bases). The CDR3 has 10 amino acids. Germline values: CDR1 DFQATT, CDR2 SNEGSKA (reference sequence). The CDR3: CSWGGPEAFF. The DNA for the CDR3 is TGCAGCTGGGGGGGGCCTGAAGCTTTCTTT.

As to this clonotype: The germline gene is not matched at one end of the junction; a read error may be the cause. CDR3 in DNA: TGCGCCAGCAGCCAAGTAAAGGGAGCCGCAACTAATGAAAAACTGTTTTTT. Its protein product is CASSQVKGAATNEKLFF. The chain has TRBV7-2 and TRBJ1-4; D is uncertain. This CDR3 spans 17 amino acids. CDR1 and CDR2 from the germline V gene are SGHTA and FQGNSA.

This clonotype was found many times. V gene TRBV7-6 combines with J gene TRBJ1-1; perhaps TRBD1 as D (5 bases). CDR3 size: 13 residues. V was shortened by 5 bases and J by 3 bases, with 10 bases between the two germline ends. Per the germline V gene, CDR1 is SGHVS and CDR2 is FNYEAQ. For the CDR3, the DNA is TGTGCCAGCAGCCCCGGGACGTACACTGAAGCTTTCTTT. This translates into CASSPGTYTEAFF.

The CDR3 here is CASSRPRGNQPQHF. DNA of the CDR3: TGTGCCAGTAGTAGACCCAGGGGCAATCAGCCCCAGCATTTT. This chain joins TRBV19 and TRBJ1-5; the D gene is possibly TRBD1 (5 bases). Per germline, CDR1 LNHDA and CDR2 SQIVND (reference sequence). The CDR3 has 14 amino acids. The ends were cut back, 4 bases at V and 2 bases at J, with 9 bases in the middle.

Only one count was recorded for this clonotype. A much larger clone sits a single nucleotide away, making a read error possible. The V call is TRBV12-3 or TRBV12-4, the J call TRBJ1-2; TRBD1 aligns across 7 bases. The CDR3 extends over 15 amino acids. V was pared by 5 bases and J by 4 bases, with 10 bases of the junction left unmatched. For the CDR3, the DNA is TGTGCCAGCAGTGGTTCCGGGACAGACCCCTATGGCTACACCTTC. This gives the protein CASSGSGTDPYGYTF.

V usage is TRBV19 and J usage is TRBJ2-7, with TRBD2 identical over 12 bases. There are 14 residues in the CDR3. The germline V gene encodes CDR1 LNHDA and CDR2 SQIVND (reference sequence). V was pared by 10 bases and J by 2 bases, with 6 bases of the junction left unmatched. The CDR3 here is CATQLAGGPYEQYF. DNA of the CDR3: TGTGCCACCCAACTAGCGGGAGGACCCTACGAGCAGTACTTC.

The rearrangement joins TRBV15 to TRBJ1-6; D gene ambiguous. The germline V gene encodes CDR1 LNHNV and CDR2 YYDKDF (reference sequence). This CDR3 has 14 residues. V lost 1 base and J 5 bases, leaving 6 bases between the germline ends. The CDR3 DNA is TGTGCCACCAGCAGAGGGACGGATAATTCACCCCTCCACTTT. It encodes CATSRGTDNSPLHF.

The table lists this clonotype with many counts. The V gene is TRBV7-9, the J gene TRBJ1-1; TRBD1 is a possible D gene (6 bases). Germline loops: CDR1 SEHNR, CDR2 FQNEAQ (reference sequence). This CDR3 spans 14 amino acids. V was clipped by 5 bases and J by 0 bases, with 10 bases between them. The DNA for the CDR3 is TGTGCCAGCAGCATGGACAGTCTGAACACTGAAGCTTTCTTT. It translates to CASSMDSLNTEAFF.

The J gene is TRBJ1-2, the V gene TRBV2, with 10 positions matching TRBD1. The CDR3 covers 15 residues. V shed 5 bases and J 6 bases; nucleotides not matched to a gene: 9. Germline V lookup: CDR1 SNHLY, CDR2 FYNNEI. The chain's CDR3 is CASSYDGQGEHGYTF. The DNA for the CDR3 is TGTGCCAGCAGTTACGATGGACAGGGGGAGCATGGCTACACCTTC.

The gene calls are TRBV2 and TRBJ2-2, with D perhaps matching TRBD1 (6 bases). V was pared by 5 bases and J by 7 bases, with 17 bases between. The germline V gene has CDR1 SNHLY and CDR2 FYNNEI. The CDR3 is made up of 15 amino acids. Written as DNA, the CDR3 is TGTGCCAGCAGTCCCGGGACAACGAAGGGCGGGGAGCTGTTTTTT. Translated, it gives CASSPGTTKGGELFF.